The 3 T cell receptor beta chains below were found in one sample sequenced in a study of T cell changes during pregnancy in multiple sclerosis. This table comes from immunoSEQ multiplex PCR, and its TCRdb copy is limited to in-frame clones, with some not included. Among 40,000 or so clones listed, 75% to 95% were seen once. This material consisted of CD8+ T cells from peripheral blood mononuclear cells, taken in the second trimester of pregnancy. The receptors come from a female donor with multiple sclerosis, enrolled in a pregnancy study.

The chain uses TRBV6-1 and TRBJ1-1, with D perhaps matching TRBD1 (5 bases). This CDR3 contains 14 residues. Germline CDR1 is MNHNS and CDR2 is SASEGT. V was clipped by 5 bases and J by 3 bases, with 13 bases between them. CDR3 sequence reads: CASSLRGGDTEAFF. The CDR3 DNA is TGTGCCAGCAGTCTGCGGGGAGGGGACACTGAAGCTTTCTTT.

The chain joins TRBV27 to TRBJ2-7; 8 nucleotides match TRBD1. V lost 6 bases and J lost 3; bases outside the gene matches: 10. CDR3 length equals 15 residues. Germline V gene data show CDR1 as MNHEY and CDR2 as SMNVEV (reference sequence). DNA of the CDR3: TGTGCCAGCAGCCAAACAGGGGGAGGTTTCTACGAGCAGTACTTC. Protein sequence: CASSQTGGGFYEQYF.

This chain links TRBV29-1 with TRBJ1-2; D remains unclear. The length of the CDR3 is 12 residues. With 0 bases removed from V and 1 base from J, the gap between germline ends came to 3 bases. Germline values: CDR1 SQVTM, CDR2 ANQGSEA. The CDR3 DNA follows: TGCAGCGTTGAAGACGGTAACTATGGCTACACCTTC. Residues: CSVEDGNYGYTF.